A single sample gave rise to the 21 T cell receptor beta chains below, sequenced in a study of T-cell memory formation after mild COVID-19. One entry per CDR3 protein results from TCRdb running MiXCR on the 5' RACE reads. The table records approximately 100,000 distinct CDR3 sequences, approximately 12% of them present only once. Sequenced input: PBMCs or a T cell subset sorted from them (not recorded which). These receptors were taken from a young man who had mild COVID-19 (a few samples of this study predate the infection). Cell type and time point are not known.

The chain uses TRBV7-2 and TRBJ2-1; TRBD2 might be the D (6 bases). Germline loops: CDR1 SGHTA, CDR2 FQGNSA. With 1 base removed from V and 3 bases from J, the gap between germline ends came to 13 bases. CDR3 length equals 16 residues. The CDR3 sequence is CASSLDGTGLYNEQFF. CDR3 DNA: TGTGCCAGCAGCTTAGATGGGACTGGTCTCTACAATGAGCAGTTCTTC.

The chain recombines TRBV5-8 with TRBJ2-5; D gene uncertain. This CDR3 is 11 amino acids long. Germline CDR1 reads SGHTS; CDR2 reads YDEGEE. Trimming removed 5 bases from V and 9 bases from J, with 11 bases in between. CDR3 sequence reads: CASRHFRAQYF. The CDR3, as DNA: TGTGCCAGCAGACACTTTCGGGCCCAGTACTTC.

The chain is built from TRBV4-3 and TRBJ2-3; unclear D gene. This CDR3 comprises 16 residues. Germline assignment: CDR1 LGHNA and CDR2 YSLEER. Trimming removed 0 bases at V and 0 bases at J, with 10 bases between. The CDR3 nucleotides read TGCGCCAGCAGCCAAGATACTAAGGGAAGCACAGATACGCAGTATTTT. Translating it yields CASSQDTKGSTDTQYF.

This clonotype was seen only a few times. CDR3 sequence: CSASEGRDTGELFF. The CDR3 bases are TGCAGTGCTAGTGAGGGACGGGACACCGGGGAGCTGTTTTTT. The rearrangement uses TRBV20-1 and TRBJ2-2; D possibly uses TRBD1 or TRBD2 (5 bases each). Germline loops: CDR1 DFQATT, CDR2 SNEGSKA (reference sequence). The CDR3 has 14 residues. V lost 3 bases, J lost 3 bases, and 11 bases lay in between.

This sequence joins TRBV7-2 and TRBJ2-2; D not certain. CDR1 SGHTA and CDR2 FQGNSA come from the germline V gene. This CDR3 contains 9 residues. CDR3 bases: TGTGCGACGGGCGGGGAGCTGTTTTTT. Its protein is CATGGELFF.

Ten or more counts support this clonotype. The chain joins TRBV6-5 to TRBJ2-1, with D unclear. Per the germline V gene, CDR1 is MNHEY and CDR2 is SVGAGI. With 3 bases removed from V and 10 bases from J, the gap between germline ends came to 13 bases. The CDR3 runs 13 residues. This CDR3 reads CASSYKQMGEQFF. The CDR3 DNA reads as TGTGCCAGCAGTTATAAACAGATGGGAGAGCAGTTCTTC.

The CDR3 protein is CASSEHSGDGYTF. CDR3 in DNA: TGTGCCAGCAGTGAACATTCCGGAGATGGCTACACCTTC. J is TRBJ1-2 and V is TRBV25-1; D remains unclear. From germline, CDR1 is MGHDK and CDR2 SYGVNS. V was trimmed by 2 bases and J by 6 bases, leaving 10 bases between them. The CDR3 has 13 amino acids.

In this sample, this clonotype turned up a few times. The rearrangement uses TRBV5-1 and TRBJ2-1; D is perhaps TRBD1 (5 bases). V was clipped by 0 bases and J by 9 bases, with 7 bases between them. This CDR3 contains 12 residues. CDR1 is SGHRS and CDR2 is YFSETQ in the germline V gene. The CDR3 DNA reads as TGCGCCAGCAGCTTGGAAGGGGCTGAGCAGTTCTTC. This codes for CASSLEGAEQFF. Variable domain in full (rest from reference TRBV5-1 and TRBJ2-1): KAGVTQTPRYLIKTRGQQVTLSCSPISGHRSVSWYQQTPGQGLQFLFEYFSETQRNKGNFPGRFSGRQFSNSRSEMNVSTLELGDSALYLCASSLEGAEQFFGPGTRLTVL.

This clonotype was seen at least ten times. CDR3 DNA sequence: TGTGCCAGCAGTTTGATTAGGGATCAGCCCCAGCATTTT. It codes for CASSLIRDQPQHF. V usage is TRBV28 and J usage is TRBJ1-5; D is unclear. CDR1 is MDHEN, CDR2 SYDVKM, per germline. The CDR3 spans 13 residues. Trimming pared 3 bases from V and 5 bases from J, leaving 8 bases between.

A few counts support this clonotype. The chain joins TRBV6-4 to TRBJ2-7, with 10 nucleotides matching TRBD2. The V gene end was trimmed by 6 bases and the J gene end by 5 bases; junction bases not matched to a gene: 16. The CDR3 covers 17 residues. Germline V gives CDR1 MRHNA, CDR2 SNTAGT. The CDR3 sequence: CASSVRSPSGGSHEQYV. DNA for the CDR3: TGTGCCAGCAGCGTTCGCTCCCCTAGCGGGGGTTCCCACGAGCAGTACGTC.

This sequence joins TRBV7-6 and TRBJ2-7; D perhaps matches TRBD1 (5 bases). Germline V gene sequence: CDR1 SGHVS, CDR2 FNYEAQ. The CDR3 covers 13 residues. V shed 3 bases and J shed 5 bases, with 11 bases lying between them. This chain's CDR3 is CASSFRSGHEQYV. The CDR3 nucleotides read TGTGCCAGCAGCTTTAGGTCAGGGCACGAGCAGTACGTC.

The chain is built from TRBV4-1 and TRBJ2-1; 11 positions agree with TRBD1. Germline V CDR1 and CDR2: MGHRA, YSYEKL. The junction had 21 bases not matched to a gene; V was cut back by 5 bases and J by 9 bases. The CDR3 is 19 amino acids. The CDR3 DNA reads as TGCGCCAGCAGCAACCCGGGACAGGGGGTACCAGGGATTCACAGTGAGCAGTTCTTC. Residues: CASSNPGQGVPGIHSEQFF.

This clonotype was observed a few times. The chain links TRBV5-1 to TRBJ2-1; 9 bases are a match to TRBD1. Trimming at V came to 6 bases and at J to 6 bases, leaving 10 bases not matched to a gene. Germline-derived CDR1 and CDR2 are SGHRS and YFSETQ. The length of the CDR3 is 15 residues. CDR3 sequence (DNA): TGCGCCAGCACGTGGGTACAGGGGGCTGGCAATGAGCAGTTCTTC. Encoded protein: CASTWVQGAGNEQFF. The complete variable domain, with remaining parts taken from reference TRBV5-1 and TRBJ2-1, reads KAGVTQTPRYLIKTRGQQVTLSCSPISGHRSVSWYQQTPGQGLQFLFEYFSETQRNKGNFPGRFSGRQFSNSRSEMNVSTLELGDSALYLCASTWVQGAGNEQFFGPGTRLTVL.

This clonotype was counted between two and nine times. V and J are TRBV2 and TRBJ2-2; unclear D gene. This CDR3 has 15 amino acids. V lost 3 bases, J lost 2 bases, and 10 bases lay in between. Germline V gene sequence: CDR1 SNHLY, CDR2 FYNNEI. In nucleotides, the CDR3 is TGTGCCAGCAGTGAGCCTCACTTTAACACCGGGGAGCTGTTTTTT. Protein sequence: CASSEPHFNTGELFF.

V gene TRBV29-1 combines with J gene TRBJ1-3; no definite D call. The germline V gene encodes CDR1 SQVTM and CDR2 ANQGSEA. V was clipped by 7 bases and J by 6 bases, with 10 bases between them. CDR3 length: 11 amino acids. CDR3 nucleotides: TGCAGCGCTGCAGACCAAAACACCATATATTTT. Its translation: CSAADQNTIYF.

This clonotype showed up many times. The gene calls are TRBV6-2 or TRBV6-3 and TRBJ2-7; 9 nucleotides agree with TRBD1. Germline V CDR1 and CDR2: MNHEY, SVGEGT. The V and J ends lost 2 bases and 2 bases, in that order; junction bases with no gene match: 7. The CDR3 has 16 amino acids. CDR3 in amino acids: CASSYGGQGTTYEQYV. The DNA of the CDR3 is TGTGCCAGCAGTTACGGGGGACAGGGAACTACCTACGAGCAGTACGTC.

The gene calls are TRBV4-1 and TRBJ1-1; TRBD1 agrees at 8 bases. The V gene end was trimmed by 1 base and the J gene end by 0 bases; junction bases not matched to a gene: 1. CDR1 is MGHRA and CDR2 is YSYEKL in the germline V gene. The CDR3 runs to 15 residues. CDR3: CASSQVDRVNTEAFF. The CDR3, as DNA: TGCGCCAGCAGCCAAGTGGACAGGGTGAACACTGAAGCTTTCTTT.

The chain uses TRBV7-6 and TRBJ2-3, with a weak D call TRBD1 (6 bases). The V gene's germline CDR1 is SGHVS and CDR2 FNYEAQ. The CDR3 totals 16 residues. Trimming took 5 bases from V and 0 from J, leaving 15 bases between them. The CDR3 region has the DNA TGTGCCAGCAGCGAGGGTGGGGGCACTAGCACAGATACGCAGTATTTT. Translating it yields CASSEGGGTSTDTQYF.

This clonotype was counted a few times. The V and J genes are TRBV4-2 and TRBJ2-4, with 14 nucleotides matching TRBD2. CDR3 size: 18 residues. Germline V CDR1 and CDR2: LGHNA, YNFKEQ. V trimming: 5 bases; J trimming: 3 bases; junction bases outside the gene matches: 9. The CDR3 region has the DNA TGTGCCAGCAGCGCAACGACTAGCGGGGGGGCCGTCAAAAACATTCAGTACTTC. Translation gives CASSATTSGGAVKNIQYF.

This sequence joins TRBV12-3 or TRBV12-4 and TRBJ2-1, with D tentatively TRBD2 (6 bases). This CDR3 is 14 amino acids long. Trimming removed 10 bases at V and 9 bases at J, with 22 bases between. CDR3: CATTVGGKKGEQFF. The DNA of the CDR3 is TGTGCCACCACCGTAGGAGGGAAAAAGGGTGAGCAGTTCTTC.

V gene TRBV5-1 combines with J gene TRBJ2-1; the D gene is possibly TRBD1 (6 bases). Germline CDR1 and CDR2: SGHRS and YFSETQ. With 4 bases removed from V and 4 bases from J, the gap between germline ends came to 15 bases. The CDR3 sequence is 15 residues long. CDR3 sequence reads: CASSRPGAVYNEQFF. CDR3 DNA sequence: TGCGCCAGCAGCCGCCCAGGGGCTGTTTACAATGAGCAGTTCTTC.